This T cell receptor (beta chain) was retrieved from a study of OX40 agonist ivuxolimab in advanced cancers. The wider study: All patients had ivuxolimab intravenously every 2 weeks at 0.01 to 10 mg/kg.

Germline lookup yields CDR1 SGHVS and CDR2 FNYEAQ. The trim removed 1 base at V and 6 bases at J, leaving 11 bases unmatched. There are 16 residues in the CDR3. Repertoires were generated with immunoSEQ multiplex PCR, while TCRdb's copy carries only in-frame clones and drops some. The repertoire holds about 81,000 clones, more than 70% seen once, with over 0.2% in the top ten. The chain couples TRBV7-6 to TRBJ1-1; 7 nucleotides line up with TRBD1. Material: CD4+ or CD8+ T cells sorted from blood, obtained in a trial of the OX40 agonist ivuxolimab. The receptor's source is an adult with an advanced solid tumor such as melanoma, head and neck, liver or kidney cancer. The CDR3 DNA reads TGTGCCAGCAGCTTAGGGGTCAGATCAGGGGGTGCTGAAGCTTTCTTT. It codes for CASSLGVRSGGAEAFF.